Given below is one TCR beta chain in context. This receptor's antigen is unknown. Per-base quality was not reported, and no clone a single base away is much larger than it. Moderately to severely active disease, a Clinical Activity Score of at least 3, a NOSPECS grade of at least 4, and a duration under 3 months were present in ophthalmopathy patients. Exclusion was applied to patients with uncontrolled infections, other autoimmune diseases, pregnancy or lactation. Diagnoses were established on the basis of clinical symptoms, serum thyroxine and TRAb, thyroid ultrasound, and orbital computed tomography. Ficoll-Paque density gradient centrifugation was used to isolate PBMCs from approximately 11 ml of fresh peripheral blood. Trizol reagent was used to extract total RNA, and RNA quality was then checked on an Agilent 2100 Bioanalyzer. TCR beta CDR3 regions were amplified from RNA transcripts. The first round of RT-PCR for the TCR CDR3 was performed with the HTBI primer set and the Qiagen OneStep RT-PCR kit. A second multiplex PCR round built the libraries, followed by size selection and purification. Libraries were sequenced paired-end with 100 bp reads on an Illumina HiSeq2000. As for the authors' bioinformatics: SOAPnuke was used to process the raw data, throwing out any read that contained adapters or uncalled bases, had a mean Phred below 15, or lacked an exact constant-primer or identifier match. High-quality paired reads were merged with COPE v1.2.5, and unique nucleotide sequences were defined as clonotypes. MiTCR v1.1 was used to align clonotypes to the IMGT TRBV, TRBD and TRBJ reference segments. Only V-J combinations with frequency above 0.0001, covering 99% to 99.2% of repertoires, were analysed. A TCS score was defined as the ratio between F50 (clonal expansion) and ExV (chaos), using BLOSUM62-based TCRdist between CDR3 peptides within each V-J. Welch's t-statistics and random forest reduced around 520 V-J features to roughly 13, which were used in a naive Bayes classifier (R e1071). TCRdb took the public reads, trimmed them with fastp at Q25, ran MiXCR for clone calling and kept in-frame beta chains. Merged by CDR3 protein, the rows form single entries marked with the most common genes and DNA. These V and J calls are TCRdb output, not the study's own analysis. Here the sample has fewer than 700,000 distinct CDR3 sequences; under 20% occur a single time. The top ten constitute 15% to 20% of the sample.

This record comes from a study of T cells in Graves' hyperthyroidism and ophthalmopathy (dated by TCRdb to 2018 to 2020). A note on the overall study: Peripheral blood samples were taken at the time of initial diagnosis, prior to any treatment. A discovery cohort of around 98 patients, approximately 45 with Graves' ophthalmopathy and more than 55 with stable Graves' hyperthyroidism, was used to find distinguishing TCR V-J signatures. Whether ophthalmopathy could be predicted prospectively was tested in an independent validation cohort made up of roughly 19 hyperthyroidism patients plus 17 patients who later progressed to ophthalmopathy. For training and testing, the 95 to 100 patients in the discovery cohort were randomly divided in a 7:3 ratio. The study also compared thyroid tissue and blood T-cell repertoires from over 5 Graves' hyperthyroidism patients. Once sampling was done, hyperthyroidism patients were given methimazole at a starting dose of 30 mg daily, whereas ophthalmopathy patients were given high-dose intravenous methylprednisolone. According to the paper, TCR Vbeta CDR3 sequencing was carried out on 135 peripheral blood samples, which came from around 43 ophthalmopathy, 80 or so hyperthyroidism and 17 progressor patients. Study-wide findings and limitations: Most expanded thyroid clonotypes (frequency above 0.001) were also found in blood, which suggests that blood repertoires may mirror thyroid immune responses. In cross-validation, a model built on a 13 V-J signature told ophthalmopathy apart from stable hyperthyroidism with 85% to 90% sensitivity and about 81% specificity, and in testing the same model reached 80%/75%. No statistical method was used to fix the sample size in advance, and group allocation was not hidden from the investigators. During validation, the model predicted progression to ophthalmopathy a median of approximately 6.5 months ahead of onset, with 70.59% sensitivity and 72% to 80% specificity.

Taken from cysteine to phenylalanine, the CDR3 has 18 residues. Only the CDR3 part of the read is kept: 54 bases, read in frame from the first base. Compared with germline, V lacks 0 bases and J lacks 0 bases; bases without a gene match: 8. The germline V gene gives CDR1 as LGHNA and CDR2 as YSLEER. The sample taken for sequencing was blood. The V and J segments used are TRBV4-3 and TRBJ1-1; 9 central nucleotides agree with TRBD1. The clonotype comes from a woman in her late teens or twenties with Graves' ophthalmopathy. The CDR3 reads as follows: CASSQDVGTGRMNTEAFF. The nucleotide sequence is TGCGCCAGCAGCCAAGATGTGGGGACAGGGAGAATGAACACTGAAGCTTTCTTT.